These T cell receptor beta chains were read from a single sample in a study of T cell responses to AZD1222 COVID-19 vaccine. Produced via immunoSEQ multiplex PCR; TCRdb's table is partial and in-frame only. The sample yields about 73,000 clones, about nine tenths seen once. Sequences were derived from peripheral blood, sampled 28 days after the second AZD1222 dose. The receptor set was obtained from an adult who received the AZD1222 COVID-19 vaccine. The CDR3 runs from the conserved cysteine through the conserved F or W. The D gene is left open where the match is weak. Clone size, where shown, is once, few, many, or a class for clones that have expanded.

>TRBV7-3|-|TRBJ1-6|-
CASSLKAGESSLHF
TGTGCCAGCAGCTTAAAGGCCGGAGAGTCATCCCTCCACTTT
>TRBV27|-|TRBJ2-7|-
CASSLGGNEQYF
TGTGCCAGCAGTTTGGGGGGAAACGAGCAGTACTTC
>TRBV2|TRBD1|TRBJ1-4|-
CASRTGQGSEKLFF
TGTGCCAGCAGGACAGGACAGGGGTCGGAAAAACTGTTTTTT
>TRBV7-2|-|TRBJ2-5|-
CASSLHYFQETQYF
TGTGCCAGCAGCTTACACTACTTTCAAGAGACCCAGTACTTC
>TRBV6-2/TRBV6-3|-|TRBJ1-5|-
CASSTWTVGSNQPQHF
TGTGCCAGCAGTACCTGGACGGTGGGGAGCAATCAGCCCCAGCATTTT
>TRBV9|-|TRBJ2-3|-
CASSVEGSRRQDTQYF
TGTGCCAGCAGCGTAGAGGGTAGCAGGAGGCAAGATACGCAGTATTTT
>TRBV3-1/TRBV3-2|-|TRBJ2-7|-
CASSQDYEQYF
TGTGCCAGCAGCCAAGATTACGAGCAGTACTTC
>TRBV10-3|TRBD1|TRBJ2-7|-
CAISGGQSYEQYF
TGTGCCATCAGTGGGGGACAGTCCTACGAGCAGTACTTC
>TRBV6-5|-|TRBJ2-7|-
CASSYQDGSYEQYF
TGTGCCAGCAGTTACCAAGACGGATCCTACGAGCAGTACTTC
>TRBV6-1|-|TRBJ2-2|once
CASSEVIGTGELFF
TGTGCCAGCAGTGAAGTCATAGGGACCGGGGAGCTGTTTTTT
>TRBV9|-|TRBJ2-7|once
CASSVGSSYEQYF
TGTGCCAGCAGCGTAGGCAGCTCCTACGAGCAGTACTTC
>TRBV10-1|-|TRBJ2-5|few
CASSGPGHLQETQYF
TGCGCCAGCTCTGGACCGGGACACCTACAAGAGACCCAGTACTTC
>TRBV6-5|-|TRBJ2-7|-
CASSQGAEQYF
TGTGCCAGCTCCCAGGGAGCCGAGCAGTACTTC
>TRBV11-2|-|TRBJ1-4|-
CASSLGFTGDSEKLFF
TGTGCCAGCAGCTTAGGTTTTACGGGAGATAGTGAAAAACTGTTTTTT
>TRBV24-1|-|TRBJ2-2|-
CATSDPNTGELFF
TGTGCCACCAGTGATCCGAACACCGGGGAGCTGTTTTTT
>TRBV19|TRBD1|TRBJ1-1|-
CASSIQGETEAFF
TGTGCCAGTAGTATCCAGGGGGAGACTGAAGCTTTCTTT
>TRBV3-1/TRBV3-2|TRBD1|TRBJ1-6|-
CASSYGQGASYNSPLHF
TGTGCCAGCAGTTACGGACAGGGGGCCTCCTATAATTCACCCCTCCACTTT
>TRBV7-2|-|TRBJ2-7|-
CASSFREYGSYEQYF
TGTGCCAGCAGCTTCCGGGAGTACGGATCCTACGAGCAGTACTTC
>TRBV5-4|-|TRBJ2-7|-
CASSLGGTAAYEQYF
TGTGCCAGCAGCTTGGGGGGGACGGCAGCCTACGAGCAGTACTTC
>TRBV2|TRBD1|TRBJ1-3|-
CASTGGTDAGNTIYF
TGTGCCAGCACCGGAGGGACAGACGCTGGAAACACCATATATTTT
>TRBV5-4|-|TRBJ1-1|-
CASSLWAGGLNAEAFF
TGTGCCAGCAGCTTATGGGCAGGAGGCCTTAACGCTGAAGCTTTCTTT
>TRBV7-2|TRBD1|TRBJ2-2|-
CASSRRQGANTGELFF
TGTGCCAGCAGCAGACGACAGGGGGCGAACACCGGGGAGCTGTTTTTT
>TRBV11-3|-|TRBJ1-1|-
CASSLSTAPNTEAFF
TGTGCCAGCAGCTTATCGACAGCTCCGAACACTGAAGCTTTCTTT
>TRBV23-1|TRBD2|TRBJ2-3|-
CASSQIPTSGDTDTQYF
TGCGCCAGCAGTCAAATTCCGACTAGCGGGGACACAGATACGCAGTATTTT
>TRBV12-3/TRBV12-4|-|TRBJ2-7|-
CASRLQGTHEQYF
TGTGCCAGCAGACTGCAGGGGACCCACGAGCAGTACTTC
>TRBV15|-|TRBJ2-7|-
CATSRDQAQIRYEQYF
TGTGCCACCAGCAGAGATCAGGCCCAGATTAGGTACGAGCAGTACTTC
>TRBV18|-|TRBJ1-1|-
CASSPGGFIAEAFF
TGTGCCAGCTCACCAGGGGGCTTTATTGCTGAAGCTTTCTTT
>TRBV28|-|TRBJ2-5|-
CASSLGGYQETQYF
TGTGCCAGCAGTTTAGGGGGGTATCAAGAGACCCAGTACTTC
>TRBV5-1|-|TRBJ1-5|-
CASSYDSNSNQPQHF
TGCGCCAGCAGCTATGACAGTAATAGCAATCAGCCCCAGCATTTT
>TRBV27|-|TRBJ1-5|few
CASSPWGKQPQHF
TGTGCCAGCAGTCCTTGGGGGAAACAGCCCCAGCATTTT
>TRBV25-1|TRBD2|TRBJ2-5|-
CASSEPGGAETQYF
TGTGCCAGCAGTGAACCGGGGGGTGCGGAGACCCAGTACTTC
>TRBV3-1/TRBV3-2|TRBD2|TRBJ2-5|-
CASSLAGGQETQYF
TGTGCCAGCAGCCTAGCGGGGGGGCAAGAGACCCAGTACTTC
>TRBV4-1|-|TRBJ1-2|-
CASSQDTEIYGYTF
TGCGCCAGCAGCCAAGATACGGAAATCTATGGCTACACCTTC
>TRBV5-1|-|TRBJ2-3|-
CASSPVVGADTQYF
TGCGCCAGCAGCCCTGTAGTGGGGGCAGATACGCAGTATTTT
>TRBV19|-|TRBJ1-3|-
CASSMGRTSGNTIYF
TGTGCCAGTAGTATGGGACGGACCTCTGGAAACACCATATATTTT
>TRBV29-1|TRBD1|TRBJ2-5|-
CSEQPQGKPTETQYF
TGCAGTGAGCAGCCACAGGGGAAACCCACGGAGACCCAGTACTTC
>TRBV5-8|TRBD2|TRBJ2-7|-
CASRHWGTSSREQYF
TGTGCCAGCAGACACTGGGGGACTAGCTCCCGCGAGCAGTACTTC
>TRBV3-1/TRBV3-2|TRBD1|TRBJ1-3|-
CASSRTGGNTIYF
TGTGCCAGCAGCCGGACAGGGGGAAACACCATATATTTT
>TRBV5-1|TRBD1|TRBJ1-1|-
CASSLRQTGVNTEAFF
TGCGCCAGCAGCTTGCGACAGACAGGGGTGAACACTGAAGCTTTCTTT
>TRBV24-1|-|TRBJ2-2|-
CATSEDPGELFF
TGTGCCACCAGTGAAGACCCCGGGGAGCTGTTTTTT
>TRBV24-1|-|TRBJ2-1|-
CATSDLQEQFF
TGTGCCACCAGTGATTTGCAAGAGCAGTTCTTC
>TRBV29-1|TRBD1|TRBJ1-2|-
CSVSRDRGIGYTF
TGCAGCGTGAGCCGGGACAGGGGTATTGGCTACACCTTC
>TRBV28|-|TRBJ2-7|-
CASSTGDQIYEQYF
TGTGCCAGCAGTACCGGGGATCAGATTTACGAGCAGTACTTC
>TRBV4-3|-|TRBJ1-4|-
CASSQEYGEIRKLFF
TGCGCCAGCAGCCAAGAGTACGGGGAAATCAGAAAACTGTTTTTT
>TRBV28|-|TRBJ2-7|-
CASADLRVGSGEQYF
TGTGCCAGCGCCGACCTACGGGTGGGATCTGGTGAGCAGTACTTC